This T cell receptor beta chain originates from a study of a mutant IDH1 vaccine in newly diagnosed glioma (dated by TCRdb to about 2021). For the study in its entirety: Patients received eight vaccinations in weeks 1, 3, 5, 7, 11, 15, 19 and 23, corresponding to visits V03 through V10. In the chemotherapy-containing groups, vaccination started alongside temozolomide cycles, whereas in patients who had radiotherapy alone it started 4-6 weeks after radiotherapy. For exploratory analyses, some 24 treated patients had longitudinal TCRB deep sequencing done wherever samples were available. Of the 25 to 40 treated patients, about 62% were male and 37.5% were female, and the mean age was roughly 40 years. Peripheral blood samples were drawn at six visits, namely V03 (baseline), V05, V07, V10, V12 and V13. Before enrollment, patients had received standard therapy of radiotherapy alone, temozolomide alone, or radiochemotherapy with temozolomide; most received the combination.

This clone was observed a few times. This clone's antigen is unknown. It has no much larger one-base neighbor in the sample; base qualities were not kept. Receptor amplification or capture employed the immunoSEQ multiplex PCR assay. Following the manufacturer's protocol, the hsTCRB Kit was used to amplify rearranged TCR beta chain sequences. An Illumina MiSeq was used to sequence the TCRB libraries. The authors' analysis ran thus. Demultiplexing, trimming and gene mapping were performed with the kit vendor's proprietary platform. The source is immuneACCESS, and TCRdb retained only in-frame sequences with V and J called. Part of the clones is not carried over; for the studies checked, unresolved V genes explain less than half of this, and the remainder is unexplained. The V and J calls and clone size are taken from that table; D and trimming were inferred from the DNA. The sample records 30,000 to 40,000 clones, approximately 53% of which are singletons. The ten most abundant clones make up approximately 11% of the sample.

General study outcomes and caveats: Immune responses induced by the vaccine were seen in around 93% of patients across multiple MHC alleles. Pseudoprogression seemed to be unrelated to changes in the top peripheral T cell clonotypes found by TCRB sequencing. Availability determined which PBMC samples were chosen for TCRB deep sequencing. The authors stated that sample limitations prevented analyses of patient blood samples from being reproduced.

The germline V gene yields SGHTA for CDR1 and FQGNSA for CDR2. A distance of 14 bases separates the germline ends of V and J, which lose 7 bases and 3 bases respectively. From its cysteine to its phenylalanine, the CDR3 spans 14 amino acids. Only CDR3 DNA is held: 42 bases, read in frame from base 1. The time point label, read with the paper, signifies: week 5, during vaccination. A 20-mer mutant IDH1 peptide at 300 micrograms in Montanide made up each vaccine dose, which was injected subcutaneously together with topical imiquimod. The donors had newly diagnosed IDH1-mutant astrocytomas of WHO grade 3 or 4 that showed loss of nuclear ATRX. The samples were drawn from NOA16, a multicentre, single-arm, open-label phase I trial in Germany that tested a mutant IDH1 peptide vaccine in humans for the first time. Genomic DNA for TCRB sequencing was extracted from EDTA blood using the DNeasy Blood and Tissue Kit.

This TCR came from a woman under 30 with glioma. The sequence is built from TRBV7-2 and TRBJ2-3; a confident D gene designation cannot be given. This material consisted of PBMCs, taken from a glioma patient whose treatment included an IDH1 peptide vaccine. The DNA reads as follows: TGTGCCAGCATAAATAGGGCTTCAACAGATACGCAGTATTTT. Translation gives CASINRASTDTQYF.